This T cell receptor beta chain was sequenced during a study of T cells in Graves' hyperthyroidism and ophthalmopathy. Trimming stripped 10 bases from V and 1 base from J, with 17 bases between. There are 14 residues in the CDR3. CDR1 and CDR2 from the germline V gene are SEHNR and FQNEAQ (reference sequence). Among ophthalmopathy patients, the Clinical Activity Score reached at least 3, the NOSPECS grade reached at least 4, and duration remained under 3 months. Amplification of TCR beta CDR3 regions was performed using RNA transcripts as template. The HTBI set primed first-round TCR CDR3 RT-PCR. One entry per CDR3 protein results from TCRdb running MiXCR on the multiplex PCR reads. The sample lists approximately 600,000 distinct CDR3 sequences, approximately 14% occurring once. Findings and limits, study-wide: Blood also contained most expanded thyroid clonotypes above 0.001.

This clonotype has a count of ten or more. The target antigen is unknown. This receptor was taken from a woman under 30 with Graves' ophthalmopathy. Sequencing was done on a sample of blood. J is TRBJ2-7 and V is TRBV7-9; D may be TRBD1 (7 bases). The CDR3 spells CATDLPGGSYEQYF. CDR3 nucleotides: TGTGCCACAGACCTCCCAGGGGGGTCCTACGAGCAGTACTTC. Using reference TRBV7-9 and TRBJ2-7 for the parts outside the CDR3, the full variable domain is DTGVSQNPRHKITKRGQNVTFRCDPISEHNRLYWYRQTLGQGPEFLTYFQNEAQLEKSRLLSDRFSAERPKGSFSTLEIQRTEQGDSAMYLCATDLPGGSYEQYFGPGTRLTVT.